This T cell receptor (beta chain) was identified during a study of preoperative IRX-2 immunotherapy in early breast cancer. Germline lookup yields CDR1 SGHRS and CDR2 YFSETQ. CDR3 length: 18 amino acids. V shed 0 bases, J shed 6 bases, and the junction held 14 bases outside the gene matches. Sequencing was performed with immunoSEQ multiplex PCR; in TCRdb, only in-frame clones are kept and a portion is missing. The sample consists of tens of thousands of clones, nearly 90% of them appearing once. Regarding treatment: preoperative locoregional IRX-2 cytokine immunotherapy. Preoperative locoregional IRX-2 cytokine immunotherapy was tested in the phase Ib source study. This clone showed up just once.

The origin of this receptor is a human donor with breast cancer. The V call is TRBV5-1, the J call TRBJ2-1, with TRBD1 matching over 8 bases. The sample here was tumor tissue, taken after IRX-2 immunotherapy. In DNA form, the CDR3 reads TGCGCCAGCAGCTTGGCCGTTGGGTTCTCCGGACAGGGCAATGAGCAGTTCTTC. As protein: CASSLAVGFSGQGNEQFF.